The clone carrying this TCR beta chain turned up a few times. The data stem from a study of cytomegalovirus exposure and HLA in healthy donors. It was with 60 Vbeta and 13 Jbeta primers that the PCR ran. Assay used: immunoSEQ multiplex PCR; TCRdb lists only in-frame clones, some missing. The sample lists over 100,000 clones, more than 65% occurring once. This CDR3 comprises 13 residues. The V gene's germline CDR1 is SGHRS and CDR2 YFSETQ. Deletions cut 7 bases from V and 5 bases from J, with 10 bases between. The origin of this receptor is a woman aged 25 to 39 in good health and CMV-seronegative. The chain recombines TRBV5-1 with TRBJ1-6, with D uncertain. Sequencing was carried out using PBMCs. CDR3 DNA sequence: TGCGCCAGCGCGTTAACGGATAATTCACCCCTCCACTTT. Translated, it gives CASALTDNSPLHF.